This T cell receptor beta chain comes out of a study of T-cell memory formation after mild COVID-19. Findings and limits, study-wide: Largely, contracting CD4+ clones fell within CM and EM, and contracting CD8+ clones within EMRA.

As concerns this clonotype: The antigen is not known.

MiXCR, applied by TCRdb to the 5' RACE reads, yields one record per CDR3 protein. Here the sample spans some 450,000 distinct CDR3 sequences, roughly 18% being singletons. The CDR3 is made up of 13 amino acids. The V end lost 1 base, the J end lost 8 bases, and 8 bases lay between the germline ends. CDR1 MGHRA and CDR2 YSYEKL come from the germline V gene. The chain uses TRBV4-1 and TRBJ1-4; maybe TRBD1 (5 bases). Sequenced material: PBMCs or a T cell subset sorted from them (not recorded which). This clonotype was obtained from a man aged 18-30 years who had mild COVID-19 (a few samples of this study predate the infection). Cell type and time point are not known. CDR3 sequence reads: CASSQAGDEKLFF. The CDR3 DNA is TGCGCCAGCAGCCAAGCCGGGGACGAAAAACTGTTTTTT.